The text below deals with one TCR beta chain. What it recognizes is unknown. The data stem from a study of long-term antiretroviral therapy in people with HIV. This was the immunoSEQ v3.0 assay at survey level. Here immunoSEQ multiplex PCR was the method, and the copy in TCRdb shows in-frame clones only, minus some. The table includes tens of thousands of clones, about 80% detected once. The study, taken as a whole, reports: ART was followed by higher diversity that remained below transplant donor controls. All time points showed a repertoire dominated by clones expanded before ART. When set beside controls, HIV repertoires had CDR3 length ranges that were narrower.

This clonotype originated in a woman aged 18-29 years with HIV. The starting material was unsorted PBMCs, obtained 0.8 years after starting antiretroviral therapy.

The CDR3 here is CASAISGGPGNTIYF. The CDR3 coding sequence is TGTGCCAGCGCCATTAGCGGGGGGCCTGGAAACACCATATATTTT. The chain uses TRBV7-2 and TRBJ1-3; weak D call: TRBD1 (6 bases). Deletions cut 8 bases from V and 2 bases from J, with 16 bases between. The CDR3 is 15 amino acids. Germline CDR1 and CDR2: SGHTA and FQGNSA. Using reference TRBV7-2 and TRBJ1-3 for the parts outside the CDR3, the full variable domain is GAGVSQSPSNKVTEKGKDVELRCDPISGHTALYWYRQSLGQGLEFLIYFQGNSAPDKSGLPSDRFSAERTGGSVSTLTIQRTQQEDSAVYLCASAISGGPGNTIYFGEGSWLTVV.